The source of this T cell receptor (beta chain) is a study of cytotoxic CD8 clonotypes in ibrutinib-treated CLL. Study-wide context: Responses: roughly 25 partial, 2 complete; after median approximately 68 months, around 14 stayed remitted, roughly 12 progressed.

V shed 6 bases and J 5 bases; nucleotides not matched to a gene: 7. The CDR3 consists of 15 residues. Germline values: CDR1 SEHNR, CDR2 FQNEAQ (reference sequence). Concerning this clone itself: Its antigen remains unidentified.

General study results and limits: Treatment saw public clonotypes, which were uncommon, either contract or stay stable.

Sequencing was performed with immunoSEQ multiplex PCR; in TCRdb, only in-frame clones are kept and a portion is missing. This sample yields 120,000 to 150,000 clones, of which 60% to 85% are seen a single time; approximately 27% belongs to the top ten. The specimen comprised PBMCs, sampled after 12 months of ibrutinib treatment. The receptor was derived from a human donor with chronic lymphocytic leukemia. The chain carries TRBV7-9 and TRBJ2-1; TRBD2 matches at 10 bases. The CDR3 coding sequence is TGTGCCAGCAGAAAGAGGACTAGCGGTGACAATGAGCAGTTCTTC. It encodes CASRKRTSGDNEQFF.